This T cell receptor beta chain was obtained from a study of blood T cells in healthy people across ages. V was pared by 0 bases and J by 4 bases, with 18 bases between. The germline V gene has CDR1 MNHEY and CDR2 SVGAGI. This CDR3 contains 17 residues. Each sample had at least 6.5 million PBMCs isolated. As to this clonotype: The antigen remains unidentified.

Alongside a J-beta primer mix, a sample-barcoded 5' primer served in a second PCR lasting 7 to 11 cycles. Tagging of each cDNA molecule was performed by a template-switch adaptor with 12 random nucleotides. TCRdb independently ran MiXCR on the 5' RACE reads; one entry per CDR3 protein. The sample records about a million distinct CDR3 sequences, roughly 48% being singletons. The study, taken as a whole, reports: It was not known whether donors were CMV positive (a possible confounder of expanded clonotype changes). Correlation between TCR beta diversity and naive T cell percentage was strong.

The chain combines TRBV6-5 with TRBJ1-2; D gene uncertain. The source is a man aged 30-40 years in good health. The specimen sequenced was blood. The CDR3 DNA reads TGTGCCAGCAGTTACTCCATGACTCGTGGGGTAGGCTATGGCTACACCTTC. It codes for CASSYSMTRGVGYGYTF.